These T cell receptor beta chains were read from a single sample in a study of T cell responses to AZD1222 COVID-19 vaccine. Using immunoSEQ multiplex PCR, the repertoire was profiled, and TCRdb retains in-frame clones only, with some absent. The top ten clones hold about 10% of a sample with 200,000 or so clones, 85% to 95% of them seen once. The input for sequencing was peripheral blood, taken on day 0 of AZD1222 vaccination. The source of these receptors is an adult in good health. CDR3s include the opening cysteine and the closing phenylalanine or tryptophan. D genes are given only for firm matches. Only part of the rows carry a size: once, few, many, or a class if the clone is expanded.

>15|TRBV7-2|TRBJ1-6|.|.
TGTGCCAGCAGCTTAGGGACAGCGAATAATTCACCCCTCCACTTT
CASSLGTANNSPLHF
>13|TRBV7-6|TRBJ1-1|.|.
TGTGCCAGCAGCTTAATGGAGAACACTGAAGCTTTCTTT
CASSLMENTEAFF
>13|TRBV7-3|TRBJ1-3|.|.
TGTGCCAGCAGCTTACGGCCTGGAAACACCATATATTTT
CASSLRPGNTIYF
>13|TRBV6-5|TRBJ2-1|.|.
TGTGCCAGCAGGACCAACCCTAGCACTGAGCAGTTCTTC
CASRTNPSTEQFF
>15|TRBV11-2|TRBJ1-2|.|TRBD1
TGTGCCAGCAGCTTAGATCGGGACAGAGCCTATGGCTACACCTTC
CASSLDRDRAYGYTF
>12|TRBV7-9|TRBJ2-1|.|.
TGTGCCAGCAGCTTAGGGCAGCTTGAGCAGTTCTTC
CASSLGQLEQFF
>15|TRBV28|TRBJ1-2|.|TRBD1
TGTGCCAGCAGTTTGTTGGCAGGGGGAAACTATGGCTACACCTTC
CASSLLAGGNYGYTF
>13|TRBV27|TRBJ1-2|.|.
TGTGCCAGCAGTCCCCTGTCAGGGTATGGCTACACCTTC
CASSPLSGYGYTF
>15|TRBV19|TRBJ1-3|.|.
TGTGCCAGTAGTTTCGACAGCTTGTCTGGAAACACCATATATTTT
CASSFDSLSGNTIYF
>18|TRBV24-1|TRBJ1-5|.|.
TGTGCCACCGGGAAGTGGTTGGTTCATACCTATAGCAATCAGCCCCAGCATTTT
CATGKWLVHTYSNQPQHF
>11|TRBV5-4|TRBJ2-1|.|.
TGTGCCAGCTCGTCCTCCACTGAGCAGTTCTTC
CASSSSTEQFF
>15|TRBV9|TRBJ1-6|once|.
TGTGCCAGCAGCGTTGCAGGGTTCGGGAATTCACCCCTCCACTTT
CASSVAGFGNSPLHF
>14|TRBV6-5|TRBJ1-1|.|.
TGTGCCAGCAGTATTCTCGGGACCCTCACTGAAGCTTTCTTT
CASSILGTLTEAFF
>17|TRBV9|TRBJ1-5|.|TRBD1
TGTGCCAGCAGCGTAGGTTCTGGACAGGGGGACAATCAGCCCCAGCATTTT
CASSVGSGQGDNQPQHF
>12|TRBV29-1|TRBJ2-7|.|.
TGCAGCGTTGAAGATCAGGGACTCGAGCAGTACTTC
CSVEDQGLEQYF
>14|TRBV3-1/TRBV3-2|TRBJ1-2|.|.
TGTGCCAGCGCCGGCGGACCTAAGGACTATGGCTACACCTTC
CASAGGPKDYGYTF
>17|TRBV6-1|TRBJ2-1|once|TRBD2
TGTGCCAGCAGTGAACCCGCGCCGGGACTAGCGGGGTATGAGCAGTTCTTC
CASSEPAPGLAGYEQFF
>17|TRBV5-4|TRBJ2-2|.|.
TGTGCCAGCAGCTTGGATCAGGAATACGCGAACACCGGGGAGCTGTTTTTT
CASSLDQEYANTGELFF
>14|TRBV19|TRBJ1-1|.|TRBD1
TGTGCCAGTAGTACAGGGGGACTCATGACTGAAGCTTTCTTT
CASSTGGLMTEAFF
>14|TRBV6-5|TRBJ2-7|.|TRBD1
TGTGCCAGCAGACCAGGACAGGGGGGCTACGAGCAGTACTTC
CASRPGQGGYEQYF
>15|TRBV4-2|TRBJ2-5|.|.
TGTGCCAGCAGCCAAGATCAGGGGACTCAAGAGACCCAGTACTTC
CASSQDQGTQETQYF
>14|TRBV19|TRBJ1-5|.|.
TGTGCCAGTAAGGGACTCAATAGCAATCAGCCCCAGCATTTT
CASKGLNSNQPQHF